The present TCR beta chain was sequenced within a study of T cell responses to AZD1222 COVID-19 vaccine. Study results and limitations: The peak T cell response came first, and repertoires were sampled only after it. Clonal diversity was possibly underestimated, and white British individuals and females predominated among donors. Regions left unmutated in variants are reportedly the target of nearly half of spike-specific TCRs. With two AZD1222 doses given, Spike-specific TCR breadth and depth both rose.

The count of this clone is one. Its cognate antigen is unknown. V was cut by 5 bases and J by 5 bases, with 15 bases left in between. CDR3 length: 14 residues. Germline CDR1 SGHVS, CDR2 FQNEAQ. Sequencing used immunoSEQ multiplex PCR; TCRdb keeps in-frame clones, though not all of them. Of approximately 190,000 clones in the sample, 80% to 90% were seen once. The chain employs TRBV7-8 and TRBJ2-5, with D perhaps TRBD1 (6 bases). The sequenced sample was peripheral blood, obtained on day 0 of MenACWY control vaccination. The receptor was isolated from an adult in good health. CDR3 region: CASSSTTGHETQYF. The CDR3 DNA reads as TGTGCCAGCAGCAGCACAACAGGGCACGAGACCCAGTACTTC.